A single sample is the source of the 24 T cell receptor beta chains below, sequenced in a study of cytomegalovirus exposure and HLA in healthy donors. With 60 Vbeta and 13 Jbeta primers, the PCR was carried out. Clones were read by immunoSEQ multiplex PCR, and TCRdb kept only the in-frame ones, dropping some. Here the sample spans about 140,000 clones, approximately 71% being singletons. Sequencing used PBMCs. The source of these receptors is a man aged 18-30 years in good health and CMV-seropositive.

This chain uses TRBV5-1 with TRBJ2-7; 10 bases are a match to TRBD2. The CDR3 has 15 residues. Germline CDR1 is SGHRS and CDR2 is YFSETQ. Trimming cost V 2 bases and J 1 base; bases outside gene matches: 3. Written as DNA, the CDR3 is TGCGCCAGCAGCTTACTAGCGGGGTCTTCCTACGAGCAGTACTTC. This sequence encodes CASSLLAGSSYEQYF.

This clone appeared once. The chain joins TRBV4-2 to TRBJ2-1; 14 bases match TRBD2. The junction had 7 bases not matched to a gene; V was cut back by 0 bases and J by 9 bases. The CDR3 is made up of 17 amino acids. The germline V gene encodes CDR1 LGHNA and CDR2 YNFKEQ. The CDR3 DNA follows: TGTGCCAGCAGCCAAGAGCGACTAGCGGGAGGGCCGAGTGAGCAGTTCTTC. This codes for CASSQERLAGGPSEQFF.

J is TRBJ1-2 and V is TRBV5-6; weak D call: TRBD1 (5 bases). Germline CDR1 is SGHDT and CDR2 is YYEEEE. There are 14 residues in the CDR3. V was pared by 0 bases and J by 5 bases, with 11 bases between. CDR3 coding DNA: TGTGCCAGCAGCTTGGCCAGGGAGGAATATGGCTACACCTTC. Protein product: CASSLAREEYGYTF.

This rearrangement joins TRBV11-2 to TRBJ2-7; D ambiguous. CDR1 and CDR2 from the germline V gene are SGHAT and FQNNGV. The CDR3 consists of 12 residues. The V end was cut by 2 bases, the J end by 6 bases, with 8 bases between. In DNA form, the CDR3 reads TGTGCCAGCAGCTTAATAGAGGCCGAGCAGTACTTC. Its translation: CASSLIEAEQYF.

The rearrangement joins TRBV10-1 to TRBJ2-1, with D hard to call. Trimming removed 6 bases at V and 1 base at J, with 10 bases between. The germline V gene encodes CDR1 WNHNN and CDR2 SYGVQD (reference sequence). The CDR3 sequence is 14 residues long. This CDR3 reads CASSARHSYNEQFF. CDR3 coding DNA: TGCGCCAGCAGCGCCCGACATTCCTACAATGAGCAGTTCTTC.

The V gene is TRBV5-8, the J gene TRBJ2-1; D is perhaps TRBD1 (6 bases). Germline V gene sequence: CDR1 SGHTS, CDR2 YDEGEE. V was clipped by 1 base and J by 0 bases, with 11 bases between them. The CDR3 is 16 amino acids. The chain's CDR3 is CASSLLGGSSYNEQFF. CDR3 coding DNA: TGTGCCAGCAGCTTGCTTGGGGGCAGCTCCTACAATGAGCAGTTCTTC. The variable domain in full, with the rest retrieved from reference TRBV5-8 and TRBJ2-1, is EAGVTQSPTHLIKTRGQQATLRCSPISGHTSVYWYQQALGLGLQFLLWYDEGEERNRGNFPPRFSGRQFPNYSSELNVNALELEDSALYLCASSLLGGSSYNEQFFGPGTRLTVL.

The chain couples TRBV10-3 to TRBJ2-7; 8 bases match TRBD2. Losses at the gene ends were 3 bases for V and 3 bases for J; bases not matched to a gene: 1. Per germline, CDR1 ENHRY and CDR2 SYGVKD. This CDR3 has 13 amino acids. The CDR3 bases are TGTGCCATCAGTGAAGGGACTAGCTACGAGCAGTACTTC. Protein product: CAISEGTSYEQYF.

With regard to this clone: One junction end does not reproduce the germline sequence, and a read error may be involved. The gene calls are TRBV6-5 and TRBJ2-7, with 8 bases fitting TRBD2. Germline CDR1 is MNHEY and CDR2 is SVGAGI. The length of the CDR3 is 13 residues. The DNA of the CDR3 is TGCCCCCCAACTAGCGGACCAACCTACGAGCAGTACTTC. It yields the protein CPPTSGPTYEQYF.

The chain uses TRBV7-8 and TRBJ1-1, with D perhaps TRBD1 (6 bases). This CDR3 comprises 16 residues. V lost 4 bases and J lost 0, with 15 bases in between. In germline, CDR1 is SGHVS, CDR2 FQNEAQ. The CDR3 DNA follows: TGTGCCAGCAGCTCAGGGGTGGGCAGATTGAACACTGAAGCTTTCTTT. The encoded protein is CASSSGVGRLNTEAFF. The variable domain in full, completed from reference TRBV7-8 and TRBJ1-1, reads GAGVSQSPRYKVAKRGQDVALRCDPISGHVSLFWYQQALGQGPEFLTYFQNEAQLDKSGLPSDRFFAERPEGSVSTLKIQRTQQEDSAVYLCASSSGVGRLNTEAFFGQGTRLTVV.

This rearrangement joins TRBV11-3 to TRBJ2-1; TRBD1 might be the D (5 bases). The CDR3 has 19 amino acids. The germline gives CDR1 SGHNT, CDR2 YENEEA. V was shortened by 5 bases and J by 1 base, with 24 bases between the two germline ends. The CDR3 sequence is CASSPYDAEPKGSYNEQFF. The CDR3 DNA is TGTGCCAGCAGCCCTTACGACGCGGAACCTAAGGGGTCCTACAATGAGCAGTTCTTC.

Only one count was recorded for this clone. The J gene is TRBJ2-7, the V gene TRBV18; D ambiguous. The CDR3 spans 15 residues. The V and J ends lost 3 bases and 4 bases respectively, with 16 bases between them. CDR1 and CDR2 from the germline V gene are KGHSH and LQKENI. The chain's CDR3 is CASSPIRVLRYEQYF. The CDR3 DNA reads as TGTGCCAGCTCACCCATCCGCGTCCTCAGGTACGAGCAGTACTTC.

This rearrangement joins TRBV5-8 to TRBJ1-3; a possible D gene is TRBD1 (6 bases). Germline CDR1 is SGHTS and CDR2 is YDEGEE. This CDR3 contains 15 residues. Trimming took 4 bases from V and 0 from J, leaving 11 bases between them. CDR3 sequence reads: CASSPGQFSGNTIYF. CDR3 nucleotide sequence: TGTGCCAGCAGCCCAGGACAGTTCTCTGGAAACACCATATATTTT.

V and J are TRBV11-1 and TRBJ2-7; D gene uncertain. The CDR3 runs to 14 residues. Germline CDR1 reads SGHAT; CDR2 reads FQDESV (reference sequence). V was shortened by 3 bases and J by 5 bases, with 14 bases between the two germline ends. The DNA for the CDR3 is TGTGCCAGCAGCTTTGATCCAACCAGGAACGAGCAGTACTTC. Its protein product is CASSFDPTRNEQYF.

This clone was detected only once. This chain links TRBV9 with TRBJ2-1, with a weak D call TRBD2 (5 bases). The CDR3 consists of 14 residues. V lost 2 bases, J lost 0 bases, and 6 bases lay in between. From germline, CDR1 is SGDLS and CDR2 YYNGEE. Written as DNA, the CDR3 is TGTGCCAGCAGCGTGGGGAGCTCCTACAATGAGCAGTTCTTC. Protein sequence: CASSVGSSYNEQFF.

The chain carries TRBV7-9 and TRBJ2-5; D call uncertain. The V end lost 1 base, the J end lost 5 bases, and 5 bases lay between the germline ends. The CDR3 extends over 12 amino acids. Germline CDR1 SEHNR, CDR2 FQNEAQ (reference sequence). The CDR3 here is CASSLVVETQYF. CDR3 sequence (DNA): TGTGCCAGCAGCTTAGTAGTTGAGACCCAGTACTTC.

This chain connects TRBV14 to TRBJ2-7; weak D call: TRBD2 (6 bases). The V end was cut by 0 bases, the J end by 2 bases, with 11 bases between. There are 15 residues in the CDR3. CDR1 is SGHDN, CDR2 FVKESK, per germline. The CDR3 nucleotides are TGTGCCAGCAGCCAAGAACTAGCCCGAACCTACGAGCAGTACTTC. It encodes CASSQELARTYEQYF.

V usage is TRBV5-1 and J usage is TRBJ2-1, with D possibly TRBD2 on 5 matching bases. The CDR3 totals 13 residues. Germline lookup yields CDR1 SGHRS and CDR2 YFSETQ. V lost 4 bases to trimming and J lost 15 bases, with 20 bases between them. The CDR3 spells CASSQERFRGAFF. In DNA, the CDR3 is TGCGCCAGCAGCCAGGAGAGATTCCGGGGAGCGTTCTTC.

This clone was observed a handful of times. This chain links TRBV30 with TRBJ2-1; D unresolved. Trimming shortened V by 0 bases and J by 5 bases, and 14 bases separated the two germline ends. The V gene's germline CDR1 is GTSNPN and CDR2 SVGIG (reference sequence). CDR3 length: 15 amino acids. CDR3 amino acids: CAWSVGGHGNNEQFF. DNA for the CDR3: TGTGCCTGGAGTGTTGGCGGTCATGGCAACAATGAGCAGTTCTTC.

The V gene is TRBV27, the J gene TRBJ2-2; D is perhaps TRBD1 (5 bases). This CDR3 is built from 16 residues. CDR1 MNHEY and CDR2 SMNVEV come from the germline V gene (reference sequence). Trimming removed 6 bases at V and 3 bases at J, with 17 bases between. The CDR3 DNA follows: TGTGCCAGCAGCGGGCAGGGTCAAATCTACACCGGGGAGCTGTTTTTT. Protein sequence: CASSGQGQIYTGELFF.

CDR3 bases: TGTGCCAGCAGCTTGGGTGTTGCGCGGGGGTACAATGAGCAGTTCTTC. Protein sequence: CASSLGVARGYNEQFF. This chain joins TRBV5-4 and TRBJ2-1; the match to TRBD2 covers 7 bases. V dropped 0 bases and J dropped 4; count of bases not matched to a gene: 7. The CDR3 has 16 amino acids. Germline assignment: CDR1 SGHNT and CDR2 YYREEE (reference sequence).

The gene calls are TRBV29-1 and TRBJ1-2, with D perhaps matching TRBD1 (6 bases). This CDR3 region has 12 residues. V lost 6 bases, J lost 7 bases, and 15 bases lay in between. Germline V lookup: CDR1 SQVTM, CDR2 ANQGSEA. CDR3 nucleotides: TGCAGCGTCCCGACGGGGGGCGGTGGCTACACCTTC. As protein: CSVPTGGGGYTF.

CDR3 loop: CASKDRSATYEQYF. CDR3 coding DNA: TGTGCCAGCAAAGACAGGTCTGCCACCTACGAGCAGTACTTC. The chain is built from TRBV6-6 and TRBJ2-7, with D maybe TRBD1 (6 bases). V was shortened by 7 bases and J by 2 bases, with 15 bases between the two germline ends. Germline loops: CDR1 MNHNY, CDR2 SVGAGI (reference sequence). This CDR3 comprises 14 residues.

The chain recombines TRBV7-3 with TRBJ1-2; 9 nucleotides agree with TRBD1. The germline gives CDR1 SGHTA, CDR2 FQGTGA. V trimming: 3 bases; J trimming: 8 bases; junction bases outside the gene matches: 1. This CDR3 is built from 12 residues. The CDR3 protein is CASSFGQGGYTF. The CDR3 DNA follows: TGTGCCAGCAGCTTTGGACAGGGGGGCTACACCTTC.

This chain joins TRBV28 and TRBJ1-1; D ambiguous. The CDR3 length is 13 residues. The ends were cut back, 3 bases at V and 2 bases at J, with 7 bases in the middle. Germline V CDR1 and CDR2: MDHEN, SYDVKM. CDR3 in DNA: TGTGCCAGCAGTTTTCCAGTAAACACTGAAGCTTTCTTT. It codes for CASSFPVNTEAFF.